This T cell receptor (beta chain) comes out of a study of CXCR4 blockade with PD-1 therapy in pancreatic cancer. Study-level findings and limits: Clone frequency correlated with its number of distinct nucleotide rearrangements.

This CDR3 is built from 14 residues. J was trimmed by 0 bases and V by 5 bases; bases with no gene match: 4. Germline V gives CDR1 MDHEN, CDR2 SYDVKM. This clone was detected only a few times. The antigen is unknown. Clones were read by immunoSEQ multiplex PCR, and TCRdb kept only the in-frame ones, dropping some. The sample gives 8,700 or so clones, roughly three fifths of which show up once; roughly 7% is in the top ten. The TCR was taken from a human donor with pancreatic ductal adenocarcinoma. Sequenced material: tumor tissue. J is TRBJ2-7 and V is TRBV28; 7 bases match TRBD1. DNA for the CDR3: TGTGCCAGCAGTACAGGGGTAGGCTCCTACGAGCAGTACTTC. Amino acids: CASSTGVGSYEQYF.